This T cell receptor beta chain was recorded in a study of CD8 T cells in ankylosing spondylitis. The sample holds many counts of this clonotype. Antigen specificity is unknown. Libraries for TCR beta were made by quantitative 5'-RACE with molecular barcodes. TCRdb called the 5' RACE reads again in MiXCR, with one record for every CDR3 protein. The profile shows fewer than 500,000 distinct CDR3 sequences, about a fifth of them singletons. General study points: Peripheral blood held disease-linked clones only at relatively low frequency, and these were CD8+. Several highly homologous variants formed a TCR beta motif that appeared characteristic of ankylosing spondylitis blood.

The V segment lost 0 bases and the J segment 1 base; nucleotides outside the gene matches: 12. This CDR3 contains 19 residues. Germline V gene sequence: CDR1 DFQATT, CDR2 SNEGSKA (reference sequence). This TCR was recovered from a male donor with ankylosing spondylitis. What was sequenced was blood, either unsorted or a sorted T cell fraction (not recorded which). The rearrangement uses TRBV20-1 and TRBJ2-1, with 10 bases matching TRBD1. The CDR3 here is CSARDLGQGTQLSYNEQFF. DNA for the CDR3: TGCAGTGCTAGAGATCTGGGACAGGGGACTCAACTATCCTACAATGAGCAGTTCTTC.